Only a few counts were recorded for the clone carrying this TCR beta chain. From germline, CDR1 is SGHRS and CDR2 YFSETQ. This CDR3 spans 16 amino acids. V was pared by 1 base and J by 7 bases, with 10 bases of the junction left unmatched. Clones were sequenced by immunoSEQ multiplex PCR, and TCRdb holds only the in-frame ones, with some missing. Of approximately 330,000 clones in the sample, roughly 80% are singletons; the top ten hold about 9.4%. These data are taken from a study of shared clonotypes between healthy human individuals. This clonotype was obtained from a man aged 25-45 years in good health. Sequencing was carried out using memory CD4+ T cells sorted from blood. Specified subset: CD45RA-negative fraction. The rearrangement uses TRBV5-1 and TRBJ2-7, with 11 bases lining up with TRBD1. The CDR3 sequence: CASSLTAGQGAKEQYF. The CDR3, as DNA: TGCGCCAGCAGCTTGACAGCCGGACAGGGGGCGAAAGAGCAGTACTTC.